This TCR beta chain was recorded in a study of cytomegalovirus exposure and HLA in healthy donors. Overall study findings and caveats: CMV serostatus was the sole immune exposure data available. It has been reported that TCR beta sequences accurately predicted the HLA-A and HLA-B alleles of most subjects.

With respect to this clone: Its cognate antigen is unknown.

PCR employed 60 Vbeta and 13 Jbeta primers. The method was immunoSEQ multiplex PCR; TCRdb's version includes in-frame clones alone and lacks a portion of them. The sample gives approximately 150,000 clones, approximately 70% of which show up once; roughly 4.5% is in the top ten. J was trimmed by 2 bases and V by 2 bases; bases with no gene match: 6. The CDR3 length is 16 residues. Per the germline V gene, CDR1 is SGDLS and CDR2 is YYNGEE. The J gene is TRBJ2-3, the V gene TRBV9; 9 bases match TRBD2. The source material was PBMCs. This TCR was recovered from a man between 18 and 29 years old in good health and CMV-seropositive. CDR3 in DNA: TGTGCCAGCAGCGTCCAAAGCGGGGGGTCCACAGATACGCAGTATTTT. Its protein is CASSVQSGGSTDTQYF.